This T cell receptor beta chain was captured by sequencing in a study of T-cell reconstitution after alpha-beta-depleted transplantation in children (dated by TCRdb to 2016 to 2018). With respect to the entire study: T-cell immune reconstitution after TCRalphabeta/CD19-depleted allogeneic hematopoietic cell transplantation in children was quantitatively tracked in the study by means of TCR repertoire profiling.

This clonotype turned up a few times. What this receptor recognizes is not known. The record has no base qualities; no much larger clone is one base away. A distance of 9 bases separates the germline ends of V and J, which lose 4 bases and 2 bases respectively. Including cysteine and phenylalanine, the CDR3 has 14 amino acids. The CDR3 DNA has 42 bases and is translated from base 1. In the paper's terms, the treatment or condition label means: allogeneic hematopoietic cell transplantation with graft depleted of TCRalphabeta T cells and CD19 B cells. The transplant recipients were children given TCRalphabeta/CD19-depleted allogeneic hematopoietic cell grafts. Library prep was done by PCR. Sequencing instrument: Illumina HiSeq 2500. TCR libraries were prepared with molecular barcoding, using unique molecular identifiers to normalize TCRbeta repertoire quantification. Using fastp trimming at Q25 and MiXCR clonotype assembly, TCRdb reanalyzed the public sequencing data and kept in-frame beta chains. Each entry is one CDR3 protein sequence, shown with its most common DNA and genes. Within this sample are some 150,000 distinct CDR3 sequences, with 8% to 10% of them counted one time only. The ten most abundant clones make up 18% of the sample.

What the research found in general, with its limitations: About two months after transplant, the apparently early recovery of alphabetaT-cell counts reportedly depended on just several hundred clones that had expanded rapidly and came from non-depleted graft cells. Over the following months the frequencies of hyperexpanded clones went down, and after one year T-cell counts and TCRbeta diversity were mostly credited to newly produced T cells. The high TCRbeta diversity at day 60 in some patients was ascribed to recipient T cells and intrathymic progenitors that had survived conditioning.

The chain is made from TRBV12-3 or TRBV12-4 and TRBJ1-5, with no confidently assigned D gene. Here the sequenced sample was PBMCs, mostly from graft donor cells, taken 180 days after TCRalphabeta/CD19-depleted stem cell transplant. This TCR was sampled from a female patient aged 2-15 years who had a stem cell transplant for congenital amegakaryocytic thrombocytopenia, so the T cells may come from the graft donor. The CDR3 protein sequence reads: CASSSEARNQPQHF. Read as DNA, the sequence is TGTGCCAGCAGTTCCGAGGCACGCAATCAGCCCCAGCATTTT.